What follows are 10 T cell receptor beta chains derived from one specimen sequenced in a study of blood T cell repertoires in COVID-19. Only in-frame clones appear in the TCRdb table, and some are missing; sequencing was by immunoSEQ multiplex PCR. The table has 100,000 to 150,000 clones, 80% to 85% seen once. The sequenced sample was PBMCs or T cells enriched from blood (not recorded which). Receptors originate from a woman in her 30s who had recovered from COVID-19.

The rearrangement joins TRBV4-3 to TRBJ2-7; 9 positions match TRBD1. This CDR3 has 15 amino acids. CDR1 and CDR2 (germline): LGHNA, YSLEER. The V gene end was trimmed by 1 base and the J gene end by 4 bases; junction bases not matched to a gene: 5. The CDR3 coding sequence is TGCGCCAGCAGCCAAGCGAGGACAGGGGAGTACGAGCAGTACTTC. It codes for CASSQARTGEYEQYF.

This chain connects TRBV2 to TRBJ2-3, with 7 bases matching TRBD2. V lost 6 bases, J lost 0 bases, and 6 bases stayed unmatched. This CDR3 spans 15 amino acids. Germline CDR1 and CDR2: SNHLY and FYNNEI. DNA of the CDR3: TGTGCCAGCAGGGGAGGGTTCGGAAGCACAGATACGCAGTATTTT. It is translated as CASRGGFGSTDTQYF.

V and J are TRBV6-5 and TRBJ2-1, with D possibly TRBD2 on 5 matching bases. CDR1 and CDR2 from the germline V gene are MNHEY and SVGAGI. Trimming removed 7 bases from V and 4 bases from J, with 17 bases in between. The CDR3 length is 15 residues. CDR3 coding DNA: TGTGCCAGCAATGGACGACTATCACTTTACAATGAGCAGTTCTTC. Encoded protein: CASNGRLSLYNEQFF.

V is TRBV5-1 and J is TRBJ2-6; D is perhaps TRBD1 (6 bases). There are 16 residues in the CDR3. Trimming removed 0 bases from V and 2 bases from J, with 9 bases in between. Germline V gene sequence: CDR1 SGHRS, CDR2 YFSETQ. The CDR3 loop reads CASSLVTGTGANVLTF. CDR3 coding DNA: TGCGCCAGCAGCTTGGTGACAGGAACTGGGGCCAACGTCCTGACTTTC.

CDR3 sequence reads: CASSSPDRGGYGYTF. CDR3 DNA sequence: TGTGCCAGCAGTTCCCCGGACAGGGGCGGCTATGGCTACACCTTC. The V and J genes are TRBV28 and TRBJ1-2; 9 bases agree with TRBD1. CDR3 length: 15 amino acids. Per the germline V gene, CDR1 is MDHEN and CDR2 is SYDVKM. Trimming at V came to 4 bases and at J to 4 bases, leaving 7 bases not matched to a gene.

The chain is built from TRBV5-1 and TRBJ2-1; a possible D gene is TRBD1 (6 bases). This CDR3 comprises 13 residues. From germline, CDR1 is SGHRS and CDR2 YFSETQ. V dropped 4 bases and J dropped 10 bases, with 15 bases sitting between them. The CDR3 here is CASSLTTGTEQFF. DNA for the CDR3: TGCGCCAGCAGCCTTACCACAGGGACCGAGCAGTTCTTC.

This rearrangement joins TRBV7-2 to TRBJ1-1; TRBD1 agrees at 7 bases. This CDR3 has 13 residues. Germline CDR1 is SGHTA and CDR2 is FQGNSA. V shed 4 bases and J 3 bases; nucleotides not matched to a gene: 2. The CDR3, as DNA: TGTGCCAGCAGCTGGGACAGCTACACTGAAGCTTTCTTT. Protein: CASSWDSYTEAFF.

The rearrangement uses TRBV6-5 and TRBJ2-5, with a weak D call TRBD2 (6 bases). The CDR3 is made up of 14 amino acids. The germline V and J ends were trimmed by 2 bases and 2 bases, with 9 bases remaining between them. The V gene's germline CDR1 is MNHEY and CDR2 SVGAGI. CDR3 DNA sequence: TGTGCCAGCAGTTACGGGGCGGGACAAGAGACCCAGTACTTC. It specifies CASSYGAGQETQYF.

This clone appeared a single time. The V and J genes are TRBV4-1 and TRBJ2-7, with TRBD2 matching over 9 bases. The CDR3 covers 15 residues. V dropped 4 bases and J dropped 0; count of bases not matched to a gene: 4. Looked up from germline, CDR1 is MGHRA and CDR2 is YSYEKL. The CDR3 DNA sequence: TGCGCCAGCAGCCCCCTTAGCGGGAGCTCCTACGAGCAGTACTTC. Amino acids: CASSPLSGSSYEQYF.

This clone appeared a few times. The genes are TRBV1 and TRBJ2-5; the table's D call, TRBD1, has no DNA check behind it. TRBV1 is classified as a pseudogene. There are 13 residues in the CDR3. The CDR3, as DNA: TGCACCAGCAGCCGAACAGGGGCAGAGACCCAGTACTTC. Translation: CTSSRTGAETQYF.